Listed below are T cell receptor beta chains from one sample, sequenced in a study of Siglec-9 on CD8 T cells in melanoma. The method was immunoSEQ multiplex PCR; TCRdb's version includes in-frame clones alone and lacks a portion of them. The table includes 25,000 to 30,000 clones, about 80% detected once. Sequenced input: Siglec-9- CD8+ T cells sorted from blood. The source is a human donor in good health. Both conserved end residues are part of each CDR3. The D gene is left open where the match is weak. The size entry is marked missing in some rows and otherwise reads once, few, many or a size class.

TRBV7-8,TRBD1,13,TRBJ2-1,.,CASRTGEFGEQFF,TGTGCCAGCAGAACAGGGGAATTCGGGGAGCAGTTCTTC
TRBV27,.,13,TRBJ1-1,.,CASRGGMNTEAFF,TGTGCCAGCAGGGGTGGGATGAACACTGAAGCTTTCTTT
TRBV28,.,15,TRBJ1-6,few,CASSRHRDSTSPLHF,TGTGCCAGCAGTCGACACCGGGATAGCACTTCACCCCTCCACTTT
TRBV29-1,TRBD2,15,TRBJ2-3,.,CSVEGGPRGADTQYF,TGCAGCGTTGAAGGTGGTCCGCGGGGGGCAGATACGCAGTATTTT
TRBV10-1,TRBD1,13,TRBJ1-5,.,CASSQGAWQPQHF,TGCGCCAGCAGTCAGGGGGCTTGGCAGCCCCAGCATTTT
TRBV28,TRBD1,15,TRBJ1-1,.,CASSFRQGGDTEAFF,TGTGCCAGCAGCTTCCGACAGGGGGGTGACACTGAAGCTTTCTTT
TRBV7-6,.,14,TRBJ1-5,few,CASSLDEGNQPQHF,TGTGCCAGCAGCCTTGACGAGGGCAATCAGCCCCAGCATTTT
TRBV28,.,14,TRBJ1-4,.,CASSKFATNEKLFF,TGTGCCAGCAGTAAGTTTGCAACTAATGAAAAACTGTTTTTT
TRBV30,TRBD1,15,TRBJ1-3,.,CAWITRQGPGNTIYF,TGTGCCTGGATCACCCGACAGGGCCCTGGAAACACCATATATTTT
TRBV25-1,TRBD1,14,TRBJ1-6,.,CASSPTGFNSPLHF,TGTGCCAGCAGTCCGACAGGGTTTAATTCACCCCTCCACTTT
TRBV27,.,12,TRBJ1-1,.,CASQKGGAEAFF,TGTGCCAGCCAAAAGGGTGGCGCTGAAGCTTTCTTT
TRBV7-9,TRBD1,15,TRBJ1-5,.,CASSWDRESNQPQHF,TGTGCCAGCAGCTGGGACAGGGAAAGCAATCAGCCCCAGCATTTT
TRBV25-1,TRBD1,15,TRBJ1-1,.,CASSWDSQINTEAFF,TGTGCCAGCAGCTGGGACAGCCAGATAAACACTGAAGCTTTCTTT
TRBV7-9,.,12,TRBJ1-1,.,CASSFGTVEAFF,TGTGCCAGCAGCTTTGGGACGGTCGAAGCTTTCTTT
TRBV27,TRBD1,15,TRBJ2-1,.,CASRTDRVGYNEQFF,TGTGCCAGCAGAACGGACAGGGTCGGGTACAATGAGCAGTTCTTC
TRBV27,.,13,TRBJ1-5,once,CASRPDINQPQHF,TGTGCCAGCAGGCCGGACATTAATCAGCCCCAGCATTTT
TRBV7-9,.,15,TRBJ1-2,.,CASSLAGETNYGYTF,TGTGCCAGCAGCTTAGCGGGCGAAACTAACTATGGCTACACCTTC